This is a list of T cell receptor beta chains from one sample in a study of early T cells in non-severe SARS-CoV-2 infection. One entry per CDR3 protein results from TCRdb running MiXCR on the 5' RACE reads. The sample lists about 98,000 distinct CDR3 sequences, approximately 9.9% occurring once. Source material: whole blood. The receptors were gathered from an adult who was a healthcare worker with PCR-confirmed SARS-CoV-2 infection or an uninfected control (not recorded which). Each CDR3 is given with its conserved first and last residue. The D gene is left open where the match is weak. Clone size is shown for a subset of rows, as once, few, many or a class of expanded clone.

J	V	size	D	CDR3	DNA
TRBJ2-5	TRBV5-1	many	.	CASSLGGTDQETQYF	TGCGCCAGCAGCTTGGGCGGGACAGACCAAGAGACCCAGTACTTC
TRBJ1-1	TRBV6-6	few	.	CASRLGGNTEAFF	TGTGCCAGCAGGTTGGGGGGAAACACTGAAGCTTTCTTT
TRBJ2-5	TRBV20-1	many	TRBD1	CSARDRDRGLPTQYF	TGCAGTGCTAGAGATCGGGACAGGGGGCTTCCGACCCAGTACTTC
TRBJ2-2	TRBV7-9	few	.	CASSSARGGNTGELFF	TGTGCCAGCAGCTCTGCAAGGGGAGGGAACACCGGGGAGCTGTTTTTT
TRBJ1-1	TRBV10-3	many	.	CAISESEGQNTEAFF	TGTGCCATCAGTGAGAGTGAAGGGCAGAACACTGAAGCTTTCTTT
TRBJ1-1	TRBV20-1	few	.	CSARRVNTEAFF	TGCAGTGCTAGACGGGTGAACACTGAAGCTTTCTTT
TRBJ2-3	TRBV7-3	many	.	CASSRSAADTQYF	TGTGCCAGCAGCCGTTCTGCAGCAGATACGCAGTATTTT
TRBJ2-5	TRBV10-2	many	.	CASSEAGSRQETQYF	TGCGCCAGCAGTGAGGCCGGGAGTCGACAAGAGACCCAGTACTTC
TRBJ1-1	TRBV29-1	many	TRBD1	CSVRDRGSYTEAFF	TGCAGCGTCCGGGACAGGGGATCGTACACTGAAGCTTTCTTT
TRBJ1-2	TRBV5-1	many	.	CASSLGVKANYGYTF	TGCGCCAGCAGCTTGGGGGTCAAAGCTAACTATGGCTACACCTTC
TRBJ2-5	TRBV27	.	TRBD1	CASSLRQGIWETQYF	TGTGCCAGCAGTCTCCGACAGGGAATATGGGAGACCCAGTACTTC
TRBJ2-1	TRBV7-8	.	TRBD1	CASSYDRGPYNEQFF	TGTGCCAGCAGCTACGACAGGGGACCTTACAATGAGCAGTTCTTC
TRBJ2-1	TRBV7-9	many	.	CASSLWGDPSATTYNEQFF	TGTGCCAGCAGCTTATGGGGCGACCCGAGCGCTACGACCTACAATGAGCAGTTCTTC
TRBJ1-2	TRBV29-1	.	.	CSVGAVGYGYTF	TGCAGCGTTGGGGCAGTGGGCTATGGCTACACCTTC
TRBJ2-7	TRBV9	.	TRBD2	CASSVTGRGEQYF	TGTGCCAGCAGCGTAACCGGGCGGGGGGAGCAGTACTTC
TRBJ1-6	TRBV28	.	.	CASSPTPTIPLHF	TGTGCCAGCAGTCCCACTCCAACTATACCCCTCCACTTT
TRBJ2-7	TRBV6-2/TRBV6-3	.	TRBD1	CASSYPTGIPYEQYF	TGTGCCAGCAGTTACCCGACAGGGATTCCCTACGAGCAGTACTTC
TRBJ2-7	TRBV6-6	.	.	CASSYSLAGYEQYF	TGTGCCAGCAGTTACTCTCTGGCTGGGTACGAGCAGTACTTC
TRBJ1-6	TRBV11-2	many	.	CASSPDGSPLHF	TGTGCCAGCAGCCCGGACGGCTCACCCCTCCACTTT
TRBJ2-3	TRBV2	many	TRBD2	CASSQVGLATDTQYF	TGTGCCAGCAGCCAAGTTGGACTAGCAACAGATACGCAGTATTTT
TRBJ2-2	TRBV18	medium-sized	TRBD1	CASSPGQANTGELFF	TGTGCCAGCTCACCAGGACAGGCGAACACCGGGGAGCTGTTTTTT
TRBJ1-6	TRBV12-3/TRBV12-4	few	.	CASKGQGNSPLHF	TGTGCCAGCAAAGGGCAGGGAAACTCACCCCTCCACTTT
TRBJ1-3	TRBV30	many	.	CAWSPGPPGNTIYF	TGTGCCTGGAGTCCGGGCCCCCCTGGAAACACCATATATTTT
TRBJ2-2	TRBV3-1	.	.	CASSQVPGELFF	TGTGCCAGCAGCCAAGTCCCCGGGGAGCTGTTTTTT